This TCR beta chain was identified in a study of a mutant IDH1 vaccine in newly diagnosed glioma. In the study overall: Treated patients showed a male proportion of approximately 62%, a female proportion of about 40%, and a mean age of approximately 40 years. Previous treatment comprised radiotherapy, temozolomide, or both, mostly both.

V shed 7 bases and J 7 bases; nucleotides not matched to a gene: 4. CDR1 and CDR2 from the germline V gene are SQVTM and ANQGSEA. The CDR3 is made up of 12 amino acids. The repertoire was sequenced with immunoSEQ multiplex PCR; TCRdb's copy has only in-frame clones and lacks some. The repertoire includes tens of thousands of clones, 70% to 90% of them detected once, and about 2.4% sits in the top ten. Time point reported: baseline, week 1 (first vaccination visit). The treatment: pre-vaccination baseline after standard-of-care therapy. The astrocytomas were IDH1-mutant, ATRX-negative, and WHO grade 3 or 4.

The TCR was taken from a man in his forties or fifties with glioma. The chain recombines TRBV29-1 with TRBJ2-1, with 10 bases aligning to TRBD1. The sample in question was PBMCs, obtained from a glioma patient treated with radiotherapy, temozolomide or both. CDR3 in amino acids: CSAEGQGNEQFF. CDR3 nucleotides: TGCAGCGCCGAGGGACAGGGGAATGAGCAGTTCTTC.